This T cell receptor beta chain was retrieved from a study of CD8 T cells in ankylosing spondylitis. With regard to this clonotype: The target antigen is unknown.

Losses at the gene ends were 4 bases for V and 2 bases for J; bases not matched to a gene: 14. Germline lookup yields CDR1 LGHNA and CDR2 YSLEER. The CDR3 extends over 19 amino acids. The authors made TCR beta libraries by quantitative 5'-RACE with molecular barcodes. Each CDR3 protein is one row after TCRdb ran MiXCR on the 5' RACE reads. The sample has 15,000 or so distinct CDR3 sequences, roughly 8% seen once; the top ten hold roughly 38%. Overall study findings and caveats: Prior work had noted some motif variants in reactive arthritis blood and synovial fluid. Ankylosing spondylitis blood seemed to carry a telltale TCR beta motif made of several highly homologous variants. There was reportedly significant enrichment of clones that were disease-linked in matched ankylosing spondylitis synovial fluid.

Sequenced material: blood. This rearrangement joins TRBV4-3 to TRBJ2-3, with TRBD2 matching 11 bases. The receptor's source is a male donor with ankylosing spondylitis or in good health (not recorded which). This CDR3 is CASSPKLLLSGGATDTQYF. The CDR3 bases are TGCGCCAGCAGCCCAAAATTACTCCTTAGCGGGGGGGCCACAGATACGCAGTATTTT.